This entry lists 24 T cell receptor beta chains sequenced from one sample in a study of shared clonotypes between healthy human individuals. Sequencing was performed with immunoSEQ multiplex PCR; in TCRdb, only in-frame clones are kept and a portion is missing. Of some 2,100,000 clones in the sample, approximately 94% were seen once. Sequencing was performed on naive CD4+ T cells sorted from blood. Described subset: CD45RA+ positively selected. Receptor source: a man aged 18-30 years in good health.

The chain links TRBV18 to TRBJ2-1; 9 bases line up with TRBD1. V gave up 6 bases and J gave up 0 bases; unmatched junction bases: 6. Looked up from germline, CDR1 is KGHSH and CDR2 is LQKENI. CDR3 length: 16 residues. In DNA, the CDR3 is TGTGCCAGCTCCCGGTCGGACAGGGGCTCCTACAATGAGCAGTTCTTC. It is translated as CASSRSDRGSYNEQFF.

This clone has just one count. Different DNA sequences within this sample yield the same CDR3. The V and J genes are TRBV19 and TRBJ2-2, with 7 bases aligning to TRBD2. The V gene end was trimmed by 4 bases and the J gene end by 5 bases; junction bases not matched to a gene: 4. Germline CDR1 reads LNHDA; CDR2 reads SQIVND (reference sequence). The length of the CDR3 is 14 residues. DNA for the CDR3: TGTGCCAGTAGTACGGGGAGGGCAACCGGGGAGCTGTTTTTT. This encodes CASSTGRATGELFF.

This chain links TRBV28 with TRBJ2-2; D is perhaps TRBD1 or TRBD2 (6 bases each). V lost 4 bases to trimming and J lost 7 bases, with 16 bases between them. The CDR3 length is 15 residues. Looked up from germline, CDR1 is MDHEN and CDR2 is SYDVKM. The CDR3 DNA follows: TGTGCCAGCAGTTCCACGAAAGGGGGGAGCGGGGAGCTGTTTTTT. Translation gives CASSSTKGGSGELFF.

This chain links TRBV25-1 with TRBJ2-7, with D hard to call. The CDR3 extends over 14 amino acids. CDR1 is MGHDK, CDR2 SYGVNS, per germline. With 3 bases removed from V and 7 bases from J, the gap between germline ends came to 16 bases. CDR3 DNA sequence: TGTGCCAGCAGTGATAGGCGCCGGCCGGGTGAGCAGTACTTC. Protein: CASSDRRRPGEQYF.

V and J are TRBV7-9 and TRBJ1-2; D remains unclear. Trimming took off 5 bases at V and 3 bases at J, with 13 bases between the two ends. Germline CDR1 is SEHNR and CDR2 is FQNEAQ (reference sequence). This CDR3 has 14 amino acids. Written as DNA, the CDR3 is TGTGCCAGCAGCCAGCGGCGGACGGACTATGGCTACACCTTC. Protein: CASSQRRTDYGYTF.

The count of this clone is one. The chain carries TRBV28 and TRBJ1-4; D not certain. V gave up 6 bases and J gave up 7 bases, with 18 bases separating them. This CDR3 is 15 amino acids long. The germline gives CDR1 MDHEN, CDR2 SYDVKM. CDR3 nucleotide sequence: TGTGCCAGCAGCAGACTACAAACGTATGGTGAAAAACTGTTTTTT. It codes for CASSRLQTYGEKLFF.

This clone was observed once. The rearrangement uses TRBV6-1 and TRBJ1-1, with D possibly being TRBD1 (5 bases). Germline CDR1 and CDR2: MNHNS and SASEGT. Trimming took 0 bases from V and 3 from J, leaving 11 bases between them. The length of the CDR3 is 15 residues. The DNA for the CDR3 is TGTGCCAGCAGTGAAGCGCAGGGACTGTACACTGAAGCTTTCTTT. Protein: CASSEAQGLYTEAFF.

The chain has TRBV6-5 and TRBJ2-7, with 9 bases identical to TRBD2. Germline V lookup: CDR1 MNHEY, CDR2 SVGAGI. V gave up 5 bases and J gave up 2 bases; unmatched junction bases: 4. This CDR3 spans 14 amino acids. The CDR3 region is CASSKLAGTYEQYF. Written as DNA, the CDR3 is TGTGCCAGCAGTAAGCTAGCGGGAACCTACGAGCAGTACTTC.

The rearrangement joins TRBV7-2 to TRBJ2-1; perhaps TRBD2 as D (7 bases). The germline gives CDR1 SGHTA, CDR2 FQGNSA. V was shortened by 11 bases and J by 3 bases, with 14 bases between the two germline ends. CDR3 size: 13 residues. CDR3 in DNA: TGTGCCGGGGGGCTAGCGGACTACAATGAGCAGTTCTTC. It codes for CAGGLADYNEQFF.

On this clone: Other DNA variants within this sample encode the same CDR3. V is TRBV11-2 and J is TRBJ1-2, with D unclear. The CDR3 is 13 amino acids. The germline gives CDR1 SGHAT, CDR2 FQNNGV. The germline V and J ends were trimmed by 1 base and 4 bases, with 7 bases remaining between them. CDR3 amino acids: CASSLVQFYGYTF. The CDR3 region has the DNA TGTGCCAGCAGCTTAGTCCAGTTCTATGGCTACACCTTC.

This chain links TRBV4-3 with TRBJ2-7, with D perhaps TRBD1 (7 bases). The germline gives CDR1 LGHNA, CDR2 YSLEER. V was trimmed by 0 bases and J by 2 bases, leaving 17 bases between them. CDR3 length equals 17 residues. In DNA, the CDR3 is TGCGCCAGCAGCCAAGATGGGGGGACAGCACCACCCTACGAGCAGTACTTC. It specifies CASSQDGGTAPPYEQYF.

V and J are TRBV6-6 and TRBJ1-1, with 7 bases identical to TRBD1. The CDR3 contains 14 residues. The germline CDR1 and CDR2 sequences are MNHNY and SVGAGI (reference sequence). Trimming at V came to 7 bases and at J to 4 bases, leaving 9 bases not matched to a gene. In DNA form, the CDR3 reads TGTGCCAGCATCCCCGCAGCAGGGGGCACTGAAGCTTTCTTT. The encoded protein is CASIPAAGGTEAFF.

J is TRBJ1-6 and V is TRBV2; D gene uncertain. Germline-derived CDR1 and CDR2 are SNHLY and FYNNEI. V lost 3 bases and J lost 9, with 12 bases in between. This CDR3 is built from 14 residues. CDR3 sequence (DNA): TGTGCCAGCAGTGAGAAGGCCGGATTTTCACCCCTCCACTTT. Its translation is CASSEKAGFSPLHF.

This chain links TRBV5-5 with TRBJ1-1; 7 nucleotides line up with TRBD1. The CDR3 consists of 14 residues. Trimming at V came to 1 base and at J to 4 bases, leaving 4 bases not matched to a gene. Germline CDR1 and CDR2: SGHKS and YYEKEE (reference sequence). The CDR3 coding sequence is TGTGCCAGCAGCTTGAGGCCAGGGGGCACTGAAGCTTTCTTT. This sequence encodes CASSLRPGGTEAFF.

This clone appeared a single time. The DNA for the CDR3 is TGCGCCAGCAGCTTGGCCCCGACAGGGAGCTCCTACGAGCAGTACTTC. Its translation is CASSLAPTGSSYEQYF. The chain recombines TRBV5-1 with TRBJ2-5, with 7 bases matching TRBD1. The J call may be mistaken, given a closer DNA end match to TRBJ2-7. This CDR3 comprises 16 residues. From germline, CDR1 is SGHRS and CDR2 YFSETQ.

CDR3 sequence reads: CASSFRPSGFSSYEQYF. The CDR3 nucleotides are TGCGCCAGCAGCTTTCGGCCTAGCGGGTTTAGCTCCTACGAGCAGTACTTC. The gene calls are TRBV5-1 and TRBJ2-7; 8 bases match TRBD2. V lost 2 bases and J lost 0; bases outside the gene matches: 10. The CDR3 consists of 17 residues. Germline V gene sequence: CDR1 SGHRS, CDR2 YFSETQ. Based on the CDR3 plus reference TRBV5-1 and TRBJ2-7, the full variable domain is KAGVTQTPRYLIKTRGQQVTLSCSPISGHRSVSWYQQTPGQGLQFLFEYFSETQRNKGNFPGRFSGRQFSNSRSEMNVSTLELGDSALYLCASSFRPSGFSSYEQYFGPGTRLTVT.

Worth noting for this clone: Other DNA sequences in this sample translate to the same CDR3. The rearrangement joins TRBV6-5 to TRBJ1-3; TRBD1 aligns across 7 bases. CDR1 MNHEY and CDR2 SVGAGI come from the germline V gene. V was pared by 6 bases and J by 2 bases, with 4 bases of the junction left unmatched. There are 14 residues in the CDR3. CDR3 residues: CASSPGTAGNTIYF. The CDR3 region has the DNA TGTGCCAGCAGCCCTGGGACAGCTGGAAACACCATATATTTT.

This chain joins TRBV6-1 and TRBJ2-7, with 9 bases aligning to TRBD1. Unmatched junction bases numbered 5, after V lost 4 bases and J lost 4 bases. CDR3 length equals 14 residues. Looked up from germline, CDR1 is MNHNS and CDR2 is SASEGT. The CDR3, as DNA: TGTGCCAGCAGTGGATACAGGGGGCAGTACGAGCAGTACTTC. Translated, it gives CASSGYRGQYEQYF.

The V and J genes are TRBV30 and TRBJ1-3; D is possibly TRBD1 (6 bases). Germline V lookup: CDR1 GTSNPN, CDR2 SVGIG (reference sequence). The CDR3 is 14 amino acids. Trimming pared 3 bases from V and 7 bases from J, leaving 16 bases between. CDR3 bases: TGTGCCTGGAGCGGGACACCCGCTACGAACACCATATATTTT. As protein: CAWSGTPATNTIYF.

This sequence joins TRBV7-2 and TRBJ2-1; unclear D gene. The CDR3 length is 11 residues. Germline loops: CDR1 SGHTA, CDR2 FQGNSA. The ends were cut back, 5 bases at V and 8 bases at J, with 7 bases in the middle. The CDR3 is CASSHMDEQFF. The DNA of the CDR3 is TGTGCCAGCAGCCATATGGATGAGCAGTTCTTC.

This clone was recorded only once. This sequence joins TRBV7-3 and TRBJ2-7; possibly TRBD2 for D (5 bases). Germline CDR1 SGHTA, CDR2 FQGTGA. V was pared by 6 bases and J by 0 bases, with 9 bases between. There are 13 residues in the CDR3. This CDR3 is CASSSGSSYEQYF. The DNA for the CDR3 is TGTGCCAGCAGTTCGGGGAGCTCCTACGAGCAGTACTTC.

Comments on this clone: The sample carries other DNA sequences with the same CDR3. The chain is built from TRBV5-1 and TRBJ2-5; maybe TRBD1 (6 bases). The CDR3 has 13 residues. Germline CDR1 and CDR2: SGHRS and YFSETQ. With 3 bases removed from V and 2 bases from J, the gap between germline ends came to 8 bases. DNA of the CDR3: TGCGCCAGCAGCTCCGGACAGCAAGAGACCCAGTACTTC. Residues: CASSSGQQETQYF. Supplemented by reference TRBV5-1 and TRBJ2-5, the full variable domain reads KAGVTQTPRYLIKTRGQQVTLSCSPISGHRSVSWYQQTPGQGLQFLFEYFSETQRNKGNFPGRFSGRQFSNSRSEMNVSTLELGDSALYLCASSSGQQETQYFGPGTRLLVL.

This clone was recorded only once. The chain couples TRBV7-2 to TRBJ2-3; tentatively, D is TRBD1 (5 bases). Germline values: CDR1 SGHTA, CDR2 FQGNSA. Trimming pared 5 bases from V and 0 bases from J, leaving 12 bases between. The CDR3 is 15 amino acids. The CDR3 bases are TGTGCCAGCAGCCAATCGACAGCTAGCACAGATACGCAGTATTTT. Translation: CASSQSTASTDTQYF.

This sequence joins TRBV5-4 and TRBJ2-7, with 9 bases matching TRBD2. The CDR3 sequence is 14 residues long. V was clipped by 4 bases and J by 2 bases; unmatched bases: 4. Per the germline V gene, CDR1 is SGHNT and CDR2 is YYREEE (reference sequence). CDR3 sequence: CASSQRGATYEQYF. The CDR3 coding sequence is TGTGCCAGCAGCCAGCGGGGGGCTACCTACGAGCAGTACTTC.